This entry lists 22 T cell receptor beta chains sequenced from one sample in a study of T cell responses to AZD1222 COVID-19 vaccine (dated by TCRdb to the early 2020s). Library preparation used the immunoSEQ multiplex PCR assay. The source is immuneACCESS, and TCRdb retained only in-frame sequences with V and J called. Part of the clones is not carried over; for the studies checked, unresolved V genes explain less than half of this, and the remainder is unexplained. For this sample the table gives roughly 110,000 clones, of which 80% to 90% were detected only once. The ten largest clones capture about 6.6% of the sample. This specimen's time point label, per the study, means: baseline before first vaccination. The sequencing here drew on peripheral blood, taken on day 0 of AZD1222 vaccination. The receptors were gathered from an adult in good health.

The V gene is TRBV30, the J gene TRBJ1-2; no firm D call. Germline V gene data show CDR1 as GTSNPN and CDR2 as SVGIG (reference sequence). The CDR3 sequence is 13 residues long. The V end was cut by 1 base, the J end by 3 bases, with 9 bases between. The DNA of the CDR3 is TGTGCCTGGAGTGGTGGTCGGGACTATGGCTACACCTTC. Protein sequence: CAWSGGRDYGYTF.

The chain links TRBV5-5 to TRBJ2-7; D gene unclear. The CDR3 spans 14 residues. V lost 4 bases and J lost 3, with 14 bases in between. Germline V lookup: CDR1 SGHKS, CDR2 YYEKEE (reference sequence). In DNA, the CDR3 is TGTGCCAGCAGCGGCGACATCTGGGGCTACGAGCAGTACTTC. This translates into CASSGDIWGYEQYF.

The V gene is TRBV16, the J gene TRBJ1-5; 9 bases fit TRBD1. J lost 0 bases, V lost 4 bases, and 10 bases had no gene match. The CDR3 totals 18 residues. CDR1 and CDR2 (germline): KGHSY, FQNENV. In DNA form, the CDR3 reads TGTGCCAGCAGCCCTCCGGGACAGGGAACTTATAGCAATCAGCCCCAGCATTTT. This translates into CASSPPGQGTYSNQPQHF. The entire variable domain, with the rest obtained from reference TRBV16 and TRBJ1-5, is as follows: GEEVAQTPKHLVRGEGQKAKLYCAPIKGHSYVFWYQQVLKNEFKFLISFQNENVFDETGMPKERFSAKCLPNSPCSLEIQATKLEDSAVYFCASSPPGQGTYSNQPQHFGDGTRLSIL.

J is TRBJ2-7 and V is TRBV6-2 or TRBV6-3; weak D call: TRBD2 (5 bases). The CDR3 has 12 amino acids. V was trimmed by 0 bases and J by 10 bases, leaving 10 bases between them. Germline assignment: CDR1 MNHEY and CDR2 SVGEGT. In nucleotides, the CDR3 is TGTGCCAGCAGTTACTCACCGGGATTACAGTACTTC. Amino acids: CASSYSPGLQYF.

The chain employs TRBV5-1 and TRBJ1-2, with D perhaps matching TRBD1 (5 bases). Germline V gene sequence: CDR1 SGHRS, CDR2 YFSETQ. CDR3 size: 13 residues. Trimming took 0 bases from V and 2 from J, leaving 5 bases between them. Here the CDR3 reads CASSLAGNYGYTF. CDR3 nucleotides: TGCGCCAGCAGCTTGGCAGGGAACTATGGCTACACCTTC.

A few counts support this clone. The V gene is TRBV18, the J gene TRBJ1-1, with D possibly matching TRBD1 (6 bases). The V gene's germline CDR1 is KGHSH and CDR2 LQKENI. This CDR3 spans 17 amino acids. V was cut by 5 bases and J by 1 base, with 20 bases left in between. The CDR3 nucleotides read TGTGCCAGCTCAGTTTATCGAGGGGGTAGCGGGAACACTGAAGCTTTCTTT. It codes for CASSVYRGGSGNTEAFF.

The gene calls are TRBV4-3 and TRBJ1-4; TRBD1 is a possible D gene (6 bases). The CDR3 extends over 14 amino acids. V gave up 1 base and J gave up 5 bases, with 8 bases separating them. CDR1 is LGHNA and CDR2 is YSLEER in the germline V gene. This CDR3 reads CASSQGTENEKLFF. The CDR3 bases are TGCGCCAGCAGCCAAGGGACAGAGAATGAAAAACTGTTTTTT.

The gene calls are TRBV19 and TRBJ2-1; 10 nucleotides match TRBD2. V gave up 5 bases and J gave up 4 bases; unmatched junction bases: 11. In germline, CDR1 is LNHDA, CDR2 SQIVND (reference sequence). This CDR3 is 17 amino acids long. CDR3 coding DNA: TGTGCCAGTAGTGCCTTAAGAAGCGGGAGGGTTTACAATGAGCAGTTCTTC. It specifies CASSALRSGRVYNEQFF.

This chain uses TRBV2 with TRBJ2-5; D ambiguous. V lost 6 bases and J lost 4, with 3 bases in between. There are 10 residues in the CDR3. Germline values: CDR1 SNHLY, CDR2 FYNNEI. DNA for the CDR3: TGTGCCAGCAGGGCAGAGACCCAGTACTTC. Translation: CASRAETQYF.

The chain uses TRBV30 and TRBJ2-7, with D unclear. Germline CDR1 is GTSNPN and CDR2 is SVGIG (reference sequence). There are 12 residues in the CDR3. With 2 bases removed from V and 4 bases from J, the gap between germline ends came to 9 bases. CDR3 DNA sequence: TGTGCCTGGAGTCTTCTCTGGTACGAGCAGTACTTC. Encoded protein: CAWSLLWYEQYF.

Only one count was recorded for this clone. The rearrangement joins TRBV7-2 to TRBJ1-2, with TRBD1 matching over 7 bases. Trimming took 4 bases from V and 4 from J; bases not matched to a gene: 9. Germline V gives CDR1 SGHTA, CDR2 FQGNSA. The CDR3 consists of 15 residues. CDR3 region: CASSSPRGGLYGYTF. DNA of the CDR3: TGTGCCAGCAGCTCACCCAGGGGGGGCCTCTATGGCTACACCTTC. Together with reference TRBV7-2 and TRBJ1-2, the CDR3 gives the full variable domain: GAGVSQSPSNKVTEKGKDVELRCDPISGHTALYWYRQSLGQGLEFLIYFQGNSAPDKSGLPSDRFSAERTGGSVSTLTIQRTQQEDSAVYLCASSSPRGGLYGYTFGSGTRLTVV.

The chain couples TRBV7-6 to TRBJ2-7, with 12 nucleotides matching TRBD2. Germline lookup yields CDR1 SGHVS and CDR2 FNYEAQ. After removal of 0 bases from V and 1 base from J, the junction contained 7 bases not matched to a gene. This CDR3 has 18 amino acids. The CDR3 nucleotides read TGTGCCAGCAGCTTAGCGGCGGGTGGACTAGCGGGATCCTACGAGCAGTACTTC. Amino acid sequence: CASSLAAGGLAGSYEQYF.

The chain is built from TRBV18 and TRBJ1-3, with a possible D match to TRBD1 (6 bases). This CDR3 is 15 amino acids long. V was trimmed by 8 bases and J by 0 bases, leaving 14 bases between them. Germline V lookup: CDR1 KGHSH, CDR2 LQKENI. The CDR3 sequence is CASAQGPVSGNTIYF. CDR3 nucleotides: TGTGCCAGCGCACAGGGACCTGTCTCTGGAAACACCATATATTTT.

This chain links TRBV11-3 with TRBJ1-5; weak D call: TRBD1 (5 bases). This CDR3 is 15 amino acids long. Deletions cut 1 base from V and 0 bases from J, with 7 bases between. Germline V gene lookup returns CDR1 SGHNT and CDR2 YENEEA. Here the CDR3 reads CASSLGDGSNQPQHF. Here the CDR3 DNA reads TGTGCCAGCAGCTTAGGGGACGGTAGCAATCAGCCCCAGCATTTT.

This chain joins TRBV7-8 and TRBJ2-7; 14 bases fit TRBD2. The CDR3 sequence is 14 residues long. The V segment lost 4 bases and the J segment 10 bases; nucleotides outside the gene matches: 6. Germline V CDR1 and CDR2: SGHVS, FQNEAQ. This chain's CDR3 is CASSSGLAGDRQYF. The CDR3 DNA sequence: TGTGCCAGCAGCTCGGGACTAGCGGGAGACCGTCAGTACTTC.

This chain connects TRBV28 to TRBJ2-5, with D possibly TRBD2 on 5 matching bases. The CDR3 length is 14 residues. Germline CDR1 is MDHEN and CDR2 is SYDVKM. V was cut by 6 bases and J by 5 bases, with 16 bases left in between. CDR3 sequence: CASSGVAFQETQYF. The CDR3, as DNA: TGTGCCAGCAGCGGGGTTGCTTTCCAGGAGACCCAGTACTTC.

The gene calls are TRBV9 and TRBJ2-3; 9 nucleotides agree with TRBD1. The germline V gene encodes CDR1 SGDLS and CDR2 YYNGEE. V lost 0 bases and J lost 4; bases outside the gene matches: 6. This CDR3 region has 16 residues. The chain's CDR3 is CASSVAHRGQSDTQYF. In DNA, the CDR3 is TGTGCCAGCAGCGTAGCTCACAGGGGGCAATCAGATACGCAGTATTTT. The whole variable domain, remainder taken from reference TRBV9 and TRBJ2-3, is DSGVTQTPKHLITATGQRVTLRCSPRSGDLSVYWYQQSLDQGLQFLIQYYNGEERAKGNILERFSAQQFPDLHSELNLSSLELGDSALYFCASSVAHRGQSDTQYFGPGTRLTVL.

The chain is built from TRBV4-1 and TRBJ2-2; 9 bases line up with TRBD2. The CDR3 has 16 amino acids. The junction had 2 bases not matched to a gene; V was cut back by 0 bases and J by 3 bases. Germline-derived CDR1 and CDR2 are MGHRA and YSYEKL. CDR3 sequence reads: CASSQDSSGDTGELFF. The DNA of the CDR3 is TGCGCCAGCAGCCAAGATTCTAGCGGGGACACCGGGGAGCTGTTTTTT.

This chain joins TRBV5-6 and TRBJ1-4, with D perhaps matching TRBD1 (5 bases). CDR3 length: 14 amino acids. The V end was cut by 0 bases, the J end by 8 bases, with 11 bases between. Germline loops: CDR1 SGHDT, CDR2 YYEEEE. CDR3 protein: CASSLGPWGEKLFF. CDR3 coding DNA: TGTGCCAGCAGCTTGGGCCCCTGGGGCGAAAAACTGTTTTTT.

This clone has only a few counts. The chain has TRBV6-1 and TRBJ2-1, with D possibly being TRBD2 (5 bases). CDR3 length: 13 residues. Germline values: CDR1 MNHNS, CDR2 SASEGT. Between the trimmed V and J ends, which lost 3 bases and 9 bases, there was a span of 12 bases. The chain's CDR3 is CASSDGRETEQFF. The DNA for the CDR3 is TGTGCCAGCAGTGATGGAAGGGAGACTGAGCAGTTCTTC.

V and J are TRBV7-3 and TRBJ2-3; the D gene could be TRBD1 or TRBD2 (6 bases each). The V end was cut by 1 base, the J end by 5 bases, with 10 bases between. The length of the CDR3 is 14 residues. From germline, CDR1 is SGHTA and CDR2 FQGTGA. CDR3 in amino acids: CASSLMGGKDTQYF. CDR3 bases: TGTGCCAGCAGCTTAATGGGGGGCAAAGATACGCAGTATTTT.

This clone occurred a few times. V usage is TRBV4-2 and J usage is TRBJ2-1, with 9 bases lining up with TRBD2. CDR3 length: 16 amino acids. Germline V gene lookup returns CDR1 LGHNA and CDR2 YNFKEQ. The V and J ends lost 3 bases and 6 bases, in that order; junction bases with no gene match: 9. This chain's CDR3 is CASSQEPGLAGNEQFF. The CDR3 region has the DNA TGTGCCAGCAGCCAGGAACCGGGACTAGCTGGCAATGAGCAGTTCTTC.